Each of the 19 T cell receptor beta chains below was sequenced from the same sample in a study of identifying expanded T cells in peripheral blood. Measured with immunoSEQ multiplex PCR; TCRdb has only the in-frame clones, and not every one. In the table there are around 94,000 clones, 70% to 90% of which are singletons. The sequenced sample was blood. The receptors were gathered from a person aged 18 to 75 in good health.

This sequence joins TRBV19 and TRBJ2-4; 12 bases are a match to TRBD1. From germline, CDR1 is LNHDA and CDR2 SQIVND (reference sequence). This CDR3 is 15 amino acids long. V shed 8 bases and J 0 bases; nucleotides not matched to a gene: 2. This chain's CDR3 is CASRGQGAAKNIQYF. CDR3 nucleotides: TGTGCCAGTCGGGGACAGGGGGCAGCCAAAAACATTCAGTACTTC. Full variable domain (rest looked up from reference TRBV19 and TRBJ2-4): DGGITQSPKYLFRKEGQNVTLSCEQNLNHDAMYWYRQDPGQGLRLIYYSQIVNDFQKGDIAEGYSVSREKKESFPLTVTSAQKNPTAFYLCASRGQGAAKNIQYFGAGTRLSVL.

This sequence joins TRBV18 and TRBJ1-2, with D unresolved. Deletions cut 6 bases from V and 6 bases from J, with 14 bases between. The CDR3 length is 13 residues. CDR1 is KGHSH, CDR2 LQKENI, per germline. The DNA of the CDR3 is TGTGCCAGCTCCCAGGCGGGGTACGATGGCTACACCTTC. This encodes CASSQAGYDGYTF. The variable domain in full, completed from reference TRBV18 and TRBJ1-2, reads NAGVMQNPRHLVRRRGQEARLRCSPMKGHSHVYWYRQLPEEGLKFMVYLQKENIIDESGMPKERFSAEFPKEGPSILRIQQVVRGDSAAYFCASSQAGYDGYTFGSGTRLTVV.

The V and J genes are TRBV29-1 and TRBJ2-3; 8 bases are shared with TRBD2. Germline V gene lookup returns CDR1 SQVTM and CDR2 ANQGSEA. J lost 1 base, V lost 7 bases, and 13 bases had no gene match. The CDR3 length is 16 residues. CDR3 residues: CSDWPEPGLGTDTQYF. CDR3 DNA: TGCAGCGATTGGCCCGAACCGGGACTAGGCACAGATACGCAGTATTTT.

Here the CDR3 reads CASSDYSSYEQYF. In DNA form, the CDR3 reads TGTGCCAGCAGTGACTACAGCTCCTACGAGCAGTACTTC. The chain joins TRBV6-1 to TRBJ2-7; D not certain. Germline V gives CDR1 MNHNS, CDR2 SASEGT. Trimming took off 3 bases at V and 0 bases at J, with 6 bases between the two ends. This CDR3 spans 13 amino acids.

This CDR3 is CASSSLDSQPQHF. In nucleotides, the CDR3 is TGTGCCAGCAGTTCCCTCGACAGTCAGCCCCAGCATTTT. This rearrangement joins TRBV27 to TRBJ1-5, with D perhaps TRBD1 (5 bases). From germline, CDR1 is MNHEY and CDR2 SMNVEV (reference sequence). This CDR3 contains 13 residues. V was shortened by 4 bases and J by 6 bases, with 10 bases between the two germline ends.

V is TRBV7-2 and J is TRBJ2-2; 7 nucleotides line up with TRBD1. This CDR3 spans 14 amino acids. In germline, CDR1 is SGHTA, CDR2 FQGNSA. Trimming at V came to 7 bases and at J to 5 bases, leaving 7 bases not matched to a gene. DNA of the CDR3: TGTGCCAGCAAAACCGACAGGGAAACCGGGGAGCTGTTTTTT. It encodes CASKTDRETGELFF.

This clone was counted only a few times. The rearrangement joins TRBV11-3 to TRBJ2-1; 7 positions match TRBD2. The CDR3 covers 16 residues. Germline V CDR1 and CDR2: SGHNT, YENEEA. The V gene end was trimmed by 5 bases and the J gene end by 5 bases; junction bases not matched to a gene: 12. The CDR3: CASSPHIERGNNEQFF. CDR3 DNA: TGTGCCAGCAGCCCACACATTGAGCGGGGCAACAATGAGCAGTTCTTC.

The gene calls are TRBV19 and TRBJ2-3; no clear D. The CDR3 covers 12 residues. CDR1 is LNHDA and CDR2 is SQIVND in the germline V gene (reference sequence). V was trimmed by 11 bases and J by 5 bases, leaving 14 bases between them. The CDR3, as DNA: TGTGCCGTAGACGGACCCTTAGATACGCAGTATTTT. It yields the protein CAVDGPLDTQYF. The whole variable domain, filled in from reference TRBV19 and TRBJ2-3, reads DGGITQSPKYLFRKEGQNVTLSCEQNLNHDAMYWYRQDPGQGLRLIYYSQIVNDFQKGDIAEGYSVSREKKESFPLTVTSAQKNPTAFYLCAVDGPLDTQYFGPGTRLTVL.

The V call is TRBV14, the J call TRBJ1-2; no reliable D call. Deletions cut 3 bases from V and 1 base from J, with 15 bases between. The CDR3 has 16 residues. Germline V gene lookup returns CDR1 SGHDN and CDR2 FVKESK. The CDR3 DNA reads as TGTGCCAGCAGCCATTATGATGGCGGGATTAACTATGGCTACACCTTC. Amino acids: CASSHYDGGINYGYTF.

This chain links TRBV5-8 with TRBJ1-2; 9 bases map to TRBD1. The CDR3 is 16 residues long. Germline V gives CDR1 SGHTS, CDR2 YDEGEE. V lost 2 bases, J lost 7 bases, and 12 bases stayed unmatched. CDR3 sequence reads: CASSFYPGQGMVGYTF. The CDR3 bases are TGTGCCAGCAGCTTCTATCCGGGACAGGGAATGGTTGGCTACACCTTC.

CDR3 DNA: TGTGCCTGGACCGACGACAGGGAAAGCTCCTATAATTCACCCCTCCACTTT. It encodes CAWTDDRESSYNSPLHF. The rearrangement uses TRBV30 and TRBJ1-6; TRBD1 agrees at 7 bases. The J segment lost 0 bases and the V segment lost 4 bases, leaving 9 bases of the junction unmatched. Germline CDR1 reads GTSNPN; CDR2 reads SVGIG (reference sequence). CDR3 size: 17 residues.

In its sample, this clone was seen once. This sequence joins TRBV14 and TRBJ2-3, with 9 bases identical to TRBD2. The J segment lost 1 base and the V segment lost 2 bases, leaving 4 bases of the junction unmatched. Germline loops: CDR1 SGHDN, CDR2 FVKESK. This CDR3 spans 16 amino acids. This CDR3 is CASSQRLAARTDTQYF. As DNA, the CDR3 is TGTGCCAGCAGCCAACGACTAGCGGCTCGCACAGATACGCAGTATTTT.

This chain joins TRBV20-1 and TRBJ2-1; 8 bases align to TRBD1. The V gene's germline CDR1 is DFQATT and CDR2 SNEGSKA (reference sequence). Losses at the gene ends were 6 bases for V and 9 bases for J; bases not matched to a gene: 4. The CDR3 consists of 11 residues. CDR3 DNA: TGCAGTGCGGGACAGGTCGGTGAGCAGTTCTTC. This gives the protein CSAGQVGEQFF.

The chain combines TRBV7-3 with TRBJ1-1, with D possibly TRBD1 on 5 matching bases. The CDR3 length is 14 residues. Trimming removed 2 bases from V and 0 bases from J, with 7 bases in between. The germline CDR1 and CDR2 sequences are SGHTA and FQGTGA. The CDR3 nucleotides read TGTGCCAGCAGCTTAGAGGGGATGAACACTGAAGCTTTCTTT. Protein product: CASSLEGMNTEAFF. Looking up the rest from reference TRBV7-3 and TRBJ1-1 gives the full variable domain: GAGVSQTPSNKVTEKGKYVELRCDPISGHTALYWYRQSLGQGPEFLIYFQGTGAADDSGLPNDRFFAVRPEGSVSTLKIQRTERGDSAVYLCASSLEGMNTEAFFGQGTRLTVV.

This clone was counted once. The sample holds other DNA sequences that translate to the same CDR3. The chain is built from TRBV7-2 and TRBJ1-2; D is undetermined. The CDR3 has 13 amino acids. The V gene's germline CDR1 is SGHTA and CDR2 FQGNSA. The V end lost 5 bases, the J end lost 8 bases, and 15 bases lay between the germline ends. The CDR3 DNA follows: TGTGCCAGCAGCCTAAAGGGAGACGGGGGCTACACCTTC. Its protein product is CASSLKGDGGYTF.

The rearrangement uses TRBV7-3 and TRBJ1-3; D is unclear. Trimming removed 5 bases from V and 0 bases from J, with 11 bases in between. CDR1 and CDR2 (germline): SGHTA, FQGTGA. This CDR3 has 15 amino acids. CDR3 bases: TGTGCCAGCAGCCCTCTCGGGTCCTCTGGAAACACCATATATTTT. Protein product: CASSPLGSSGNTIYF.

The chain links TRBV30 to TRBJ1-2; D perhaps matches TRBD1 (6 bases). The CDR3 contains 18 residues. Germline CDR1 GTSNPN, CDR2 SVGIG (reference sequence). The V end was cut by 2 bases, the J end by 5 bases, with 27 bases between. Here the CDR3 reads CAWSPYGGKTGSGYGYTF. DNA for the CDR3: TGTGCCTGGAGTCCGTACGGGGGCAAGACAGGATCCGGTTATGGCTACACCTTC. Filled out from reference TRBV30 and TRBJ1-2, the complete variable domain reads SQTIHQWPATLVQPVGSPLSLECTVEGTSNPNLYWYRQAAGRGLQLLFYSVGIGQISSEVPQNLSASRPQDRQFILSSKKLLLSDSGFYLCAWSPYGGKTGSGYGYTFGSGTRLTVV.

J is TRBJ2-7 and V is TRBV7-3, with D possibly TRBD1 on 6 matching bases. V gave up 1 base and J gave up 2 bases, with 12 bases separating them. The germline V gene has CDR1 SGHTA and CDR2 FQGTGA. The CDR3 is made up of 15 amino acids. In DNA form, the CDR3 reads TGTGCCAGCAGCTTAATTTGGACAGCTACCTACGAGCAGTACTTC. This codes for CASSLIWTATYEQYF.

The gene calls are TRBV4-1 and TRBJ2-2, with D unresolved. The CDR3 has 14 residues. Germline CDR1 is MGHRA and CDR2 is YSYEKL. Trimming left V 0 bases short and J 7 bases short, with 9 bases between. CDR3: CASSQDMQLGELFF. The CDR3 nucleotides read TGCGCCAGCAGCCAAGATATGCAGCTCGGGGAGCTGTTTTTT.